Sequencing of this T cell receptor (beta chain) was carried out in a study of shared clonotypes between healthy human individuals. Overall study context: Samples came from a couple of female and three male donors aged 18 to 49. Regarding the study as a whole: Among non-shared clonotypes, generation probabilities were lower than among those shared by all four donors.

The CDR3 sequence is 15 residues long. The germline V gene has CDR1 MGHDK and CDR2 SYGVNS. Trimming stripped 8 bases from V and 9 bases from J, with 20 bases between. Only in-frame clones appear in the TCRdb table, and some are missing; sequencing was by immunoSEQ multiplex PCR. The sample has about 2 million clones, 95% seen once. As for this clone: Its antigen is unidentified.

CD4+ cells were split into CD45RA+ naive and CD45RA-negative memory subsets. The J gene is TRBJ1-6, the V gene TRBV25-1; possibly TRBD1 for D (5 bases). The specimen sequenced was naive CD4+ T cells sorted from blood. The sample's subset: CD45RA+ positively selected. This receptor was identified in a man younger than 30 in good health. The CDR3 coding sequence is TGTGCCAGCGCGGACGGATGGGGGTATGGTTCACCCCTCCACTTT. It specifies CASADGWGYGSPLHF.